Below are 24 T cell receptor beta chains sequenced from a single sample in a study of CD4 T cells in relation to SARS-CoV-2 and coronaviruses. The unexposed donors gave CD4+ T cells in about 2011-2019, prior to COVID-19. Isolation of CD4+ T cells took place after about eleven days in culture. Their antigen targets remain unknown. Profiling relied on immunoSEQ multiplex PCR, and the TCRdb table lists in-frame clones only, not all of them. The table shows 12,000 or so clones, with 65% to 70% occurring only once. The sequencing sample was made of CD4+ T cells from PBMCs, cultured in vitro. These receptors all stem from a human donor in good health.

The rearrangement links TRBV3-1 (or the pseudogene TRBV3-2) to TRBJ1-1; D is uncertain. This CDR3 spans 15 amino acids. The germline CDR1 and CDR2 sequences are LGHDT and YNNKEL (reference sequence). The V and J ends lost 5 bases and 10 bases respectively, with 23 bases between them. CDR3 residues: CASSSLLDPATGAFF. CDR3 nucleotide sequence: TGTGCCAGCAGCTCTTTACTGGACCCCGCGACGGGAGCTTTCTTT.

V usage is TRBV9 and J usage is TRBJ2-1, with D tentatively TRBD1 or TRBD2 (6 bases each). V lost 0 bases, J lost 3 bases, and 10 bases lay in between. Looked up from germline, CDR1 is SGDLS and CDR2 is YYNGEE. The CDR3 sequence is 15 residues long. CDR3 region: CASSVAGAGYNEQFF. DNA of the CDR3: TGTGCCAGCAGCGTAGCGGGGGCGGGCTACAATGAGCAGTTCTTC.

The V gene is TRBV11-2, the J gene TRBJ1-2; tentative D call: TRBD1 (5 bases). CDR3 length equals 15 residues. V lost 0 bases and J 5 bases, leaving 13 bases between the germline ends. Germline-derived CDR1 and CDR2 are SGHAT and FQNNGV. The CDR3 loop reads CASSLERDGYYGYTF. The CDR3 region has the DNA TGTGCCAGCAGCTTAGAGCGGGACGGCTATTATGGCTACACCTTC.

The chain couples TRBV24-1 to TRBJ2-1; a possible D gene is TRBD2 (7 bases). Germline V gives CDR1 KGHDR, CDR2 SFDVKD. Trimming cost V 2 bases and J 0 bases, with 13 bases left between them. This CDR3 has 17 residues. The CDR3 sequence: CATSDSRGGASYNEQFF. The CDR3 nucleotides are TGTGCCACCAGTGATTCGAGGGGGGGGGCCTCCTACAATGAGCAGTTCTTC.

This clone was seen a few times. The rearrangement links TRBV30 to TRBJ1-2; the D gene is possibly TRBD1 (5 bases). The CDR3 is 9 amino acids. Germline values: CDR1 GTSNPN, CDR2 SVGIG (reference sequence). V lost 8 bases to trimming and J lost 9 bases, with 10 bases between them. The CDR3 nucleotides read TGTGCCGCGGGGGTTAGCTACACCTTC. The encoded protein is CAAGVSYTF.

The chain uses TRBV11-3 and TRBJ2-2; 7 nucleotides match TRBD2. V lost 5 bases, J lost 0 bases, and 6 bases stayed unmatched. This CDR3 spans 16 amino acids. Germline V gene data show CDR1 as SGHNT and CDR2 as YENEEA. Written as DNA, the CDR3 is TGTGCCAGCAGCCGCCTTAGCGGGTCGAACACCGGGGAGCTGTTTTTT. This sequence encodes CASSRLSGSNTGELFF.

The V call is TRBV6-5, the J call TRBJ2-7; possibly TRBD1 or TRBD2 for D (6 bases each). The V end was cut by 6 bases, the J end by 0 bases, with 12 bases between. This CDR3 is 14 amino acids long. From germline, CDR1 is MNHEY and CDR2 SVGAGI. CDR3 amino acids: CASREGGSSYEQYF. The CDR3 DNA reads TGTGCCAGCAGAGAGGGGGGCAGCTCCTACGAGCAGTACTTC.

The genes are TRBV24-1 and TRBJ2-1; a weak D match, TRBD2 (6 bases). This CDR3 comprises 15 residues. The germline CDR1 and CDR2 sequences are KGHDR and SFDVKD. The V and J ends lost 4 bases and 10 bases respectively, with 19 bases between them. The CDR3 is CATSEPGLKLGEQFF. The CDR3 nucleotides read TGTGCCACCAGTGAGCCGGGACTCAAACTAGGAGAGCAGTTCTTC.

The chain has TRBV7-8 and TRBJ2-1; D call uncertain. Germline lookup yields CDR1 SGHVS and CDR2 FQNEAQ. CDR3 length: 15 amino acids. Trimming took off 1 base at V and 0 bases at J, with 7 bases between the two ends. The CDR3 nucleotides are TGTGCCAGCAGCTTAGGAGGTAACTCCTACAATGAGCAGTTCTTC. Protein: CASSLGGNSYNEQFF.

The CDR3 spells CASGLIDRTEAFF. The CDR3 nucleotides read TGTGCTAGTGGTTTGATTGACCGAACTGAAGCTTTCTTT. This sequence joins TRBV12-5 and TRBJ1-1, with D unclear. The CDR3 is 13 residues long. Deletions cut 2 bases from V and 5 bases from J, with 9 bases between. The germline V gene has CDR1 LGHNT and CDR2 FRNRAP.

This clone was counted a few times. The chain carries TRBV5-6 and TRBJ2-7; no clear D. The germline CDR1 and CDR2 sequences are SGHDT and YYEEEE. V lost 0 bases, J lost 3 bases, and 7 bases lay in between. This CDR3 is built from 13 residues. The CDR3 coding sequence is TGTGCCAGCAGCTTGGCCTCGGGCTACGAGCAGTACTTC. Translation gives CASSLASGYEQYF.

This clone was seen only a few times. This sequence joins TRBV5-4 and TRBJ1-1; 7 positions match TRBD1. Germline CDR1 and CDR2: SGHNT and YYREEE (reference sequence). The CDR3 length is 13 residues. J was trimmed by 10 bases and V by 0 bases; bases with no gene match: 6. This CDR3 reads CASSLDRGGGAFF. The CDR3 DNA is TGTGCCAGCAGCTTGGACAGGGGAGGTGGAGCTTTCTTT.

The J gene is TRBJ2-2, the V gene TRBV19; 15 nucleotides line up with TRBD2. Germline-derived CDR1 and CDR2 are LNHDA and SQIVND (reference sequence). V was clipped by 3 bases and J by 5 bases; unmatched bases: 7. This CDR3 comprises 18 residues. The chain's CDR3 is CASSIRLGTSGRTGELFF. The CDR3 nucleotides read TGTGCCAGTAGTATTCGACTTGGGACTAGCGGGAGGACCGGGGAGCTGTTTTTT.

The rearrangement joins TRBV29-1 to TRBJ2-5, with a weak D call TRBD2 (6 bases). Per the germline V gene, CDR1 is SQVTM and CDR2 is ANQGSEA. Trimming cost V 6 bases and J 5 bases, with 13 bases left between them. This CDR3 is 12 amino acids long. In DNA form, the CDR3 reads TGCAGCGTGACTAGTCGGGTCGAGACCCAGTACTTC. This gives the protein CSVTSRVETQYF.

This clone has only one observation. The rearrangement links TRBV5-6 to TRBJ2-5; TRBD1 agrees at 11 bases. V was clipped by 4 bases and J by 4 bases; unmatched bases: 6. The CDR3 spans 15 residues. The V gene's germline CDR1 is SGHDT and CDR2 YYEEEE. The CDR3 spells CASSPTGQGGETQYF. CDR3 coding DNA: TGTGCCAGCAGCCCTACGGGACAGGGGGGAGAGACCCAGTACTTC.

The V and J genes are TRBV2 and TRBJ1-2; D unclear. The CDR3 spans 12 residues. Germline loops: CDR1 SNHLY, CDR2 FYNNEI. Deletions cut 10 bases from V and 7 bases from J, with 16 bases between. The CDR3 DNA sequence: TGTGCCAAAAACCGGGGATTCCTTGGCTACACCTTC. This encodes CAKNRGFLGYTF.

This clone was seen once. V gene TRBV11-2 combines with J gene TRBJ1-2; the D gene is possibly TRBD1 (6 bases). Germline V gives CDR1 SGHAT, CDR2 FQNNGV. CDR3 length equals 15 residues. With 1 base removed from V and 4 bases from J, the gap between germline ends came to 13 bases. The CDR3 spells CASSLAGGRGYGYTF. The CDR3 DNA follows: TGTGCCAGCAGCTTAGCCGGGGGGCGAGGCTATGGCTACACCTTC.

This clone was counted a single time. J is TRBJ2-3 and V is TRBV5-6; no firm D call. Germline V gene data show CDR1 as SGHDT and CDR2 as YYEEEE. The V end lost 4 bases, the J end lost 5 bases, and 14 bases lay between the germline ends. This CDR3 has 14 amino acids. CDR3 nucleotides: TGTGCCAGCAGCCCCCAGGATCGGTTAGATACGCAGTATTTT. Its translation is CASSPQDRLDTQYF. Filled out from reference TRBV5-6 and TRBJ2-3, the complete variable domain reads DAGVTQSPTHLIKTRGQQVTLRCSPKSGHDTVSWYQQALGQGPQFIFQYYEEEERQRGNFPDRFSGHQFPNYSSELNVNALLLGDSALYLCASSPQDRLDTQYFGPGTRLTVL.

J is TRBJ2-5 and V is TRBV2; tentatively, D is TRBD1 or TRBD2 (6 bases each). The CDR3 contains 17 residues. The V end was cut by 4 bases, the J end by 2 bases, with 20 bases between. The germline CDR1 and CDR2 sequences are SNHLY and FYNNEI. CDR3 region: CASSGRQVPREQETQYF. The CDR3 DNA reads as TGTGCCAGCAGTGGGAGACAGGTTCCTCGGGAGCAAGAGACCCAGTACTTC.

CDR3 residues: CASSQGRARGVYEQYF. CDR3 DNA: TGCGCCAGCAGCCAAGGCAGAGCCAGGGGGGTTTACGAGCAGTACTTC. The V call is TRBV4-1, the J call TRBJ2-7, with a weak D call TRBD1 (7 bases). The germline CDR1 and CDR2 sequences are MGHRA and YSYEKL. V lost 1 base and J 4 bases, leaving 17 bases between the germline ends. The CDR3 loop spans 16 amino acids.

The chain links TRBV5-4 to TRBJ2-5; 16 nucleotides align to TRBD2. CDR1 and CDR2 from the germline V gene are SGHNT and YYREEE (reference sequence). The CDR3 loop spans 16 amino acids. V dropped 4 bases and J dropped 5; count of bases not matched to a gene: 5. As DNA, the CDR3 is TGTGCCAGCAGCCCCGGGACTAGCGGGAGGGTGGAGACCCAGTACTTC. Amino acid sequence: CASSPGTSGRVETQYF.

The V and J genes are TRBV2 and TRBJ1-4; 8 bases agree with TRBD1. V was clipped by 11 bases and J by 5 bases; unmatched bases: 7. This CDR3 has 13 residues. CDR1 and CDR2 (germline): SNHLY, FYNNEI. The CDR3 bases are TGTGCCGGACAGGGTAACGTGAATGAAAAACTGTTTTTT. Residues: CAGQGNVNEKLFF.

This clone was seen a few times. This rearrangement joins TRBV13 to TRBJ2-7, with D uncertain. This CDR3 is 15 amino acids long. Per the germline V gene, CDR1 is PRHDT and CDR2 is FYEKMQ (reference sequence). The V end lost 0 bases, the J end lost 7 bases, and 16 bases lay between the germline ends. The CDR3, as DNA: TGTGCCAGCAGCTTAGGGCAGCTACCTACGAGAGAGCAGTACTTC. Encoded protein: CASSLGQLPTREQYF.

The rearrangement uses TRBV5-6 and TRBJ2-7; D tentatively reads TRBD1 or TRBD2 (5 bases each). CDR1 and CDR2 (germline): SGHDT, YYEEEE. This CDR3 region has 15 residues. Trimming removed 3 bases at V and 0 bases at J, with 13 bases between. The CDR3 region is CASSWDPGSSYEQYF. The CDR3 DNA follows: TGTGCCAGCAGCTGGGACCCCGGAAGCTCCTACGAGCAGTACTTC.